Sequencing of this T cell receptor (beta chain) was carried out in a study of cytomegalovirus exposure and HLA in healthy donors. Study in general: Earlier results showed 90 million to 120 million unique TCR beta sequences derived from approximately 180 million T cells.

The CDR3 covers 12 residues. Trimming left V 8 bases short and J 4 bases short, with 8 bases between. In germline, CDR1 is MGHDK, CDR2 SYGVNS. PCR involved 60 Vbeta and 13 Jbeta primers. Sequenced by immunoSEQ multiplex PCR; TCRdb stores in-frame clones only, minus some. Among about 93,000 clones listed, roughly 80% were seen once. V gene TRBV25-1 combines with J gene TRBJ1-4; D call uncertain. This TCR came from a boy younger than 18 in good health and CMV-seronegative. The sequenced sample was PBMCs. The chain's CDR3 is CASRFGNEKLFF. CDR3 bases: TGTGCCAGCCGGTTTGGTAATGAAAAACTGTTTTTT.